The entry that follows covers one T cell receptor (beta chain) sequence. Recruited during active infection, patients (from Seattle) were subsequently followed longitudinally. The sample originates from a study of blood T cell repertoires in COVID-19. Study at large: Spain, Italy and the United States supplied samples that represented acute and convalescent COVID-19. PBMCs, B-cell-depleted T cells, or T cells were the source of the cDNA or gDNA that made up the material.

In the original analysis: The assay estimated nucleated cells by amplifying reference gene primers. TCRdb keeps only in-frame clones here, not all; method: immunoSEQ multiplex PCR. The DNA gave D and trimming, while V, J and clone size come from that table. Of about 190,000 clones listed, 82% were seen once; the top ten hold approximately 8.1%. This CDR3 spans 15 amino acids. The germline gives CDR1 SGHRS, CDR2 YFSETQ. The V gene lost 4 bases and the J gene lost 5 bases, with 16 bases spanning the gap. The rearrangement uses TRBV5-1 and TRBJ2-4, with D perhaps matching TRBD2 (6 bases). This receptor was taken from a woman aged 60-75 years with COVID-19, enrolled during active disease. The sample was peripheral blood. Written as DNA, the CDR3 is TGCGCCAGCAGCCCAGACGGGGGAGTCCAAAACATTCAGTACTTC. Its translation is CASSPDGGVQNIQYF.